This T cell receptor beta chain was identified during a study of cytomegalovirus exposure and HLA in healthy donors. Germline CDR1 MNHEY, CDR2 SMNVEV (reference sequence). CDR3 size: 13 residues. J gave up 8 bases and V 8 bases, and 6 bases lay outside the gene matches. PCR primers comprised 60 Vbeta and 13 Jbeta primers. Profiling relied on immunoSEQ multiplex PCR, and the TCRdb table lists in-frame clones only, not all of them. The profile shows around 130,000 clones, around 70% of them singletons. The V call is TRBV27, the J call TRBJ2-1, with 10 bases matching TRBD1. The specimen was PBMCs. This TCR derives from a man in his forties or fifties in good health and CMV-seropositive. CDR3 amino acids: CASQTGGVYEQFF. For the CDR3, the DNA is TGTGCCAGCCAGACAGGGGGCGTGTATGAGCAGTTCTTC.